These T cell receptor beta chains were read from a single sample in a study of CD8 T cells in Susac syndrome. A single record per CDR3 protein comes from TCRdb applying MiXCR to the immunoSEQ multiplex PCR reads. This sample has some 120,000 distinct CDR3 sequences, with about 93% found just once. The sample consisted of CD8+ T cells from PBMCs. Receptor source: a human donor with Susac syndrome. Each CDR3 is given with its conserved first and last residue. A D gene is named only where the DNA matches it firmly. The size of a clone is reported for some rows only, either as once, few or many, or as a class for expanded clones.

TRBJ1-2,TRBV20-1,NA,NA,TGCAGTGCTAGAGATCTCGACAGCTATGGCTACACCTTC,CSARDLDSYGYTF
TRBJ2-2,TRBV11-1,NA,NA,TGTGCCAGCAGCTTAGCGAGGGGGACCAACACCGGGGAGCTGTTTTTT,CASSLARGTNTGELFF
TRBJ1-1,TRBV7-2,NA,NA,TGTGCCAGCAGCCCCCGTTCCGGCAACACTGAAGCTTTCTTT,CASSPRSGNTEAFF
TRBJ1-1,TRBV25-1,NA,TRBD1,TGTGCCAGCAGTGAAAGGGCAGGGGGCAGATCAGCTTTCTTT,CASSERAGGRSAFF
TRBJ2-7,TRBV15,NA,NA,TGTGCCACCAGCTTTGGGACGGGCTCCTACGAGCAGTACTTC,CATSFGTGSYEQYF
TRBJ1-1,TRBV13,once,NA,TGTGCCAGCAGCTTGTTGTCCGTGGGCCTAGGGAACACTGAAGCTTTCTTT,CASSLLSVGLGNTEAFF
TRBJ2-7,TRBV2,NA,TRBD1,TGTGCCAGCACGCGGGGGACAGGGGCCTACGAGCAGTACTTC,CASTRGTGAYEQYF
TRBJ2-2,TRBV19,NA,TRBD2,TGTGCCCCCGTCAGGATGGGAGGGAGGGAGCTGTTTTTT,CAPVRMGGRELFF
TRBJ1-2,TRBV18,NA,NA,TGTGCCAGCTCACCGTTTAAGGGGAATGCTAACTATGGCTACACCTTC,CASSPFKGNANYGYTF
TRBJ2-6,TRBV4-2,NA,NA,TGTGCCAGCAGCCAAGAGCCGCTTTCCTCAGGGGCCAACGTCCTGACTTTC,CASSQEPLSSGANVLTF
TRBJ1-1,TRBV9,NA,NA,TGTGCCAGCAGCGTAGGGGAACCGAACACTGAAGCTTTCTTT,CASSVGEPNTEAFF
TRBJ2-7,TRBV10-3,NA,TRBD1,TGTGCCATCAGTGAGAAGGGGGACAGCTCCTACGAGCAGTACTTC,CAISEKGDSSYEQYF
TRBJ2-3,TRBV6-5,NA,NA,TGTGCCAGCAACCCAGGGATTTCCCACACAGATACGCAGTATTTT,CASNPGISHTDTQYF
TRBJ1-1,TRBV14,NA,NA,TGTGCCAGCAGCCGAGAGAACGGTGAAGCTTTCTTT,CASSRENGEAFF
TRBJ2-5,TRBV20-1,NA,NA,TGCAGTGCTCCCCTAGGAGACGGGGAGACCCAGTACTTC,CSAPLGDGETQYF
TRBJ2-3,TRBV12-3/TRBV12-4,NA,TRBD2,TGTGCCAGCAGCACCGGGACTAACACAGATACGCAGTATTTT,CASSTGTNTDTQYF
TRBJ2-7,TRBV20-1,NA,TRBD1,TGCAGTGCTAGCGCTCCGGACAGGGGGCCCTACGAGCAGTACTTC,CSASAPDRGPYEQYF
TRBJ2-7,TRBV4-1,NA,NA,TGCGCCAGCAGCCAAGTAGGTACAGGGATGGAGGTCTACGAGCAGTACTTC,CASSQVGTGMEVYEQYF
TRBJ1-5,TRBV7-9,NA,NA,TGTGCCAGCAGCCCAGGCAGTGGTCAGCCCCAGCATTTT,CASSPGSGQPQHF
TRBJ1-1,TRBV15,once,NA,TGTGCCACCAGCAGAGATCGCTGGAACACTGAAGCTTTCTTT,CATSRDRWNTEAFF
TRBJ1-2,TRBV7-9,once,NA,TGTGCCAGCAGCTTCCGGACAGCCTATGGCTACACCTTC,CASSFRTAYGYTF
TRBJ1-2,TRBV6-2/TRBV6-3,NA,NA,TGTGCCAGCAGTTATAGGCGACAGACAGATGGCTACACCTTC,CASSYRRQTDGYTF
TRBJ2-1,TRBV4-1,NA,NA,TGCGCCAGCAGCCAAGATTCGCCAGGGTCCTACAATGAGCAGTTCTTC,CASSQDSPGSYNEQFF
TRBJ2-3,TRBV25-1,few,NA,TGTGCCAGCAGTAGCGGGAGCACAGATACGCAGTATTTT,CASSSGSTDTQYF